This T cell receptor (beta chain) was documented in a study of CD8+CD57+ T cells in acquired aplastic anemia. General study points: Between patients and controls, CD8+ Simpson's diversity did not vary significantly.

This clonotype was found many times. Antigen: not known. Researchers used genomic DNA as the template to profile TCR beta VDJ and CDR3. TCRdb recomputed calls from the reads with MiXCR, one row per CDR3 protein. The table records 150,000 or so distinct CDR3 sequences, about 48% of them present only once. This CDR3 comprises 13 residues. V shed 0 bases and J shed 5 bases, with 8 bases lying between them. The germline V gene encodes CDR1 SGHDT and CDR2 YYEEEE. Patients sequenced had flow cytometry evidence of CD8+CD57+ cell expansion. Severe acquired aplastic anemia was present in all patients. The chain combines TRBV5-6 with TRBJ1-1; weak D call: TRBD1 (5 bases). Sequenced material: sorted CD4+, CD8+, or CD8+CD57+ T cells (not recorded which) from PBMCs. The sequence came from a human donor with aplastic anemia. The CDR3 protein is CASSLGGLTEAFF. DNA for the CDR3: TGTGCCAGCAGCTTGGGGGGGTTGACTGAAGCTTTCTTT. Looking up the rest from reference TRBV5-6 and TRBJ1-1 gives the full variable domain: DAGVTQSPTHLIKTRGQQVTLRCSPKSGHDTVSWYQQALGQGPQFIFQYYEEEERQRGNFPDRFSGHQFPNYSSELNVNALLLGDSALYLCASSLGGLTEAFFGQGTRLTVV.